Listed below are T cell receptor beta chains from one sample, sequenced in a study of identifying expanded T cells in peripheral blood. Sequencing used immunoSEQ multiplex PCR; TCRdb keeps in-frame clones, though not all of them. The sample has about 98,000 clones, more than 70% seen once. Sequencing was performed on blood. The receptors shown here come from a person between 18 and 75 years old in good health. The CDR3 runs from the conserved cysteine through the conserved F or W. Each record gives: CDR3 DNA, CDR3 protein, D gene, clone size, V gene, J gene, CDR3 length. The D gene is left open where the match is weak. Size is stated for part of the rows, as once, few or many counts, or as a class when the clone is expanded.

TGTGCCAGCAGCCCCCTCGGGGGAGGAGGCTCCTACAATGAGCAGTTCTTC	CASSPLGGGGSYNEQFF	.	.	TRBV14	TRBJ2-1	17
TGTGCCAGCAGCTTAGTGCTAGCGGGAGTGTACGAGCAGTACTTC	CASSLVLAGVYEQYF	TRBD2	.	TRBV7-2	TRBJ2-7	15
TGTGCCAGCAGTGTGGACGGAAGCTCCTACGAGCAGTACTTC	CASSVDGSSYEQYF	.	.	TRBV6-6	TRBJ2-7	14
TGTGCCAGCAGCCTAGACCGGAATGAGCAGTTCTTC	CASSLDRNEQFF	.	.	TRBV11-1	TRBJ2-1	12
TGCGCCAGCAGTGGTGCAGCGGGAGGCACCGGGGAGCTGTTTTTT	CASSGAAGGTGELFF	TRBD2	.	TRBV10-1	TRBJ2-2	15
TGTGCCAGCAGACACTACCGGGACAGGACTACCCCTGAAGCTTTCTTT	CASRHYRDRTTPEAFF	TRBD1	.	TRBV7-9	TRBJ1-1	16
TGCGCCAGCAGTGAGTCGTCGAGCGGGAGCGGTGAGACCCAGTACTTC	CASSESSSGSGETQYF	TRBD2	.	TRBV10-1	TRBJ2-5	16
TGTGCCAGCTCACCAGGGTTAAGCCAATACGAGCAGTACTTC	CASSPGLSQYEQYF	.	.	TRBV18	TRBJ2-7	14
TGTGCCAGCAGTTTACGACAATTCACCCTCCACTTT	CASSLRQFTLHF	.	few	TRBV28	TRBJ1-6	12
TGTGCCAGCAGCTCCACAGATACGCAGTATTTT	CASSSTDTQYF	.	.	TRBV11-2	TRBJ2-3	11
TGTGCCAGCAGCCGGACTTTGGACAATGAGCAGTTCTTC	CASSRTLDNEQFF	.	.	TRBV6-1	TRBJ2-1	13
TGTGCCAGCAGCCAGTTCGGACAGGCCTCCAATGAGCAGTTCTTC	CASSQFGQASNEQFF	TRBD1	.	TRBV11-1	TRBJ2-1	15
TGTGCCAGCAGTGCCAATCCCTTGGAAAAACTGTTTTTT	CASSANPLEKLFF	.	.	TRBV2	TRBJ1-4	13
TGTGCCAGCAGTTCCCCCTTCCGGGACAGGGGGTTCTACGAGCAGTACTTC	CASSSPFRDRGFYEQYF	TRBD1	.	TRBV28	TRBJ2-7	17
TGCGCCAGCAGCTTGGAGGGGACAGGGGGCGCGGAGCAGTACTTC	CASSLEGTGGAEQYF	TRBD1	.	TRBV5-1	TRBJ2-7	15
TGTGCCAGTAGTATGGACAGGGGAAACAACGTCCTGACTTTC	CASSMDRGNNVLTF	TRBD1	.	TRBV19	TRBJ2-6	14
TGTGCCAGCAGTCTGGCTCAGCCCCAGCATTTT	CASSLAQPQHF	.	.	TRBV2	TRBJ1-5	11
TGTGCCAGTCGATTGGGACTAGCGAACTACGAGCAGTACTTC	CASRLGLANYEQYF	TRBD2	.	TRBV28	TRBJ2-7	14
TGTGCCAGCGAAGAGAACACTGAAGCTTTCTTT	CASEENTEAFF	.	.	TRBV6-5	TRBJ1-1	11
TGTGCCAGCAGCTTAGAGTTTAGGTTAAATACGCAGTATTTT	CASSLEFRLNTQYF	.	.	TRBV7-9	TRBJ2-3	14
TGTGCCAGCAGTTCGTCCCCGACAGGGAATACTGAAGCTTTCTTT	CASSSSPTGNTEAFF	TRBD1	.	TRBV6-5	TRBJ1-1	15
TGTGCCAGCAGCTTAGAGGGGACCGCCTACGAGCAGTACTTC	CASSLEGTAYEQYF	.	.	TRBV7-9	TRBJ2-7	14
TGCGCCAGCAGCGTGGACGCCCGCTCCTACGAGCAGTACTTC	CASSVDARSYEQYF	.	.	TRBV5-1	TRBJ2-7	14
TGTGCCAGCACAAGGCAGCCAAATTCACCCCTCCACTTT	CASTRQPNSPLHF	.	.	TRBV25-1	TRBJ1-6	13
TGTGCCAGCTCACCGTCGGCAATAGACACTGAAGCTTTCTTT	CASSPSAIDTEAFF	.	.	TRBV18	TRBJ1-1	14
TGTGCCAGCAGCTTATGGGGCTTGGGTGAAAAACTGTTTTTT	CASSLWGLGEKLFF	.	.	TRBV7-9	TRBJ1-4	14
TGTGCCAGCAGCTTAACGGGTGGTGAAGCTTTCTTT	CASSLTGGEAFF	.	.	TRBV7-3	TRBJ1-1	12
TGTGCCACCAGCAGAGACCCAAGGGGAGAGACCCAGTACTTC	CATSRDPRGETQYF	.	.	TRBV15	TRBJ2-5	14